This entry is about one TCR beta chain. The sample comes from a study of blood T cell repertoires in COVID-19. About the research overall: T cells, B-cell-depleted T cells, or PBMCs supplied cDNA or gDNA.

Profiling relied on immunoSEQ multiplex PCR, and the TCRdb table lists in-frame clones only, not all of them. The sample has around 100,000 clones; about 85% are singletons. Sequenced material: peripheral blood. This receptor was identified in a middle-aged man with acute or convalescent COVID-19.

The CDR3 loop is CASSTGLAGYTDTQYF. The CDR3 DNA follows: TGTGCCAGCAGTACAGGGCTAGCGGGGTACACAGATACGCAGTATTTT. The chain links TRBV6-2 or TRBV6-3 to TRBJ2-3; 9 positions match TRBD2. The CDR3 length is 16 residues. The V gene end was trimmed by 5 bases and the J gene end by 2 bases; junction bases not matched to a gene: 8. From germline, CDR1 is MNHEY and CDR2 SVGEGT.